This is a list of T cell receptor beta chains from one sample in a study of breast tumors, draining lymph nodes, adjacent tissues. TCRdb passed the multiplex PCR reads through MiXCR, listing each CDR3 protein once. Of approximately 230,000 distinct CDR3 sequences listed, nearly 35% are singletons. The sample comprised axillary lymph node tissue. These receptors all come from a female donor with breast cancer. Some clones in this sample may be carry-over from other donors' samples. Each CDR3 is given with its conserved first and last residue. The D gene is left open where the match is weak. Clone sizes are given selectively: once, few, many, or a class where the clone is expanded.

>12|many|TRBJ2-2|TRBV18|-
TGTGCCAGCTCACCTGAGACCGGGGAGCTGTTTTTT
CASSPETGELFF
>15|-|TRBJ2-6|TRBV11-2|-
TGTGCCAGCAGCTTATCGGGGCTTGGGGCCAACGTCCTGACTTTC
CASSLSGLGANVLTF
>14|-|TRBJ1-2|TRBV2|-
TGTGCCAGCACCCCACGGGGGGCTAACTATGGCTACACCTTC
CASTPRGANYGYTF
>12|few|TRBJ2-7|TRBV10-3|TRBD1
TGTGCCACTGGACAGGGGGCCCGTGAGCAGTACTTC
CATGQGAREQYF
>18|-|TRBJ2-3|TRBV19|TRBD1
TGTGCCAGTAGTATAGTAGCAGGGACAGGAGCTAGCACAGATACGCAGTATTTT
CASSIVAGTGASTDTQYF
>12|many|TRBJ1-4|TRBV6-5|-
TGTGCCAGCAGCCCCCCAGGCGGGAAACTGTTTTTT
CASSPPGGKLFF
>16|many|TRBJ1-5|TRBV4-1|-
TGCGCCAGCAGCCAAGCCCCCTCTCTCCCCGACCTAAACCGGCATTTT
CASSQAPSLPDLNRHF
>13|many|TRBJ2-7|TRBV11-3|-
TGTGCCAGCAGCATCCGGCCCGGGTGGGAGCAGTACTTC
CASSIRPGWEQYF
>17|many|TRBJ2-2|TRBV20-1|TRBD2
TGCAGTGCTAGAGGACCGGCCGGGGGGTCGAACACCGGGGAGCTGTTTTTT
CSARGPAGGSNTGELFF
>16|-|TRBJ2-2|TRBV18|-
TGTGCCAGCTCGGAAGACAGCGCAATGAACACCGGGGAGCTGTTTTTT
CASSEDSAMNTGELFF
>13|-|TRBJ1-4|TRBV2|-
TGTGCCAGCAGCGAGACGGCTAATGAAAAACTGTTTTTT
CASSETANEKLFF
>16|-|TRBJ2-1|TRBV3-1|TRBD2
TGTGCCAGCAGCCAATTAAGCGGGAGGTCGGACAATGAGCAGTTCTTC
CASSQLSGRSDNEQFF
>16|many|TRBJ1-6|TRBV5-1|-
TGCGCCAGCAGCTTGAGAATCGGGACGGGTCCTGGGGCCCTCCACTTT
CASSLRIGTGPGALHF
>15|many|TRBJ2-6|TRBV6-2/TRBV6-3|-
TGTGCCAGCAGTGGACAGATCTCTGGGGCCAACGTCCTGACTTTC
CASSGQISGANVLTF
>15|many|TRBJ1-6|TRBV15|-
TGTGCCACCAGCAGAGATTATCAGGGGAGCTCACCCCTCCACTTT
CATSRDYQGSSPLHF
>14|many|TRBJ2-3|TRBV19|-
TGTGCCAGTAGTACTGGCGGAAGCACAGATACGCAGTATTTT
CASSTGGSTDTQYF
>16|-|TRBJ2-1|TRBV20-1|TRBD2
TGCAGTGCTAGAGTCGCTAGCGGTCTTTCCTACAATGAGCAGTTCTTC
CSARVASGLSYNEQFF
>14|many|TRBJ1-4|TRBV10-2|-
TGCGCCAGCAGTTCCCAGGGCGAGAATGAAAAACTGTTTTTT
CASSSQGENEKLFF
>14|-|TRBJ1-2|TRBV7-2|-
TGTGCCAGCAGCTTAGGGGGGGGGGGGCTCGGCTACACCTTC
CASSLGGGGLGYTF
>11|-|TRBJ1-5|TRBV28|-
TGTGCCAGCAGAGGGCCAGGGCCCCAGCATTTT
CASRGPGPQHF
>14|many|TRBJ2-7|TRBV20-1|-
TGCAGTGCTAGAGAAGGGACTTACTCCTACGAGCAGTACTTC
CSAREGTYSYEQYF
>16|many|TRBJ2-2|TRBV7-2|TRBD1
TGTGCCAGCAGCTTAATGACAGGGGTTAGAACCGGGGAGCTGTTTTTT
CASSLMTGVRTGELFF
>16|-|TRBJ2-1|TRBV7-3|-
TGTGCCAGCAGCTTAACGCGATTAAAGGGCTACAATGAGCAGTTCTTC
CASSLTRLKGYNEQFF
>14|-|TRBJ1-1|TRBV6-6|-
TGTGCCAGCAGTTACTCGAGAGGGAACACTGAAGCTTTCTTT
CASSYSRGNTEAFF
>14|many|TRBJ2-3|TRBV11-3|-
TGTGCCAGCAGCTTGGGAGGCTACACAGATACGCAGTATTTT
CASSLGGYTDTQYF
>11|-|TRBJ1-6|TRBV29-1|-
TGCAGCCGGGACACCTATTCACCCCTCCACTTT
CSRDTYSPLHF
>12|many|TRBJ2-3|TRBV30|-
TGTGCCTGGAATCTGAAGAGGGATACGCAGTATTTT
CAWNLKRDTQYF
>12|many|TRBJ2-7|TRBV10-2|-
TGCGCCAGCAGCGGCACCCCCTACGAGCAGTACTTC
CASSGTPYEQYF
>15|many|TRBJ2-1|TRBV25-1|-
TGTGCCAGCAGTGATTCCGGGGCAGGGTTTCCCGTTAGGTTCTTC
CASSDSGAGFPVRFF
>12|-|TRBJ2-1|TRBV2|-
TGTGCTAGCAGCCAAGACAGCTACGAGCAGTTCTTC
CASSQDSYEQFF
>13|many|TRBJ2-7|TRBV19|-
TGTGCCAGTAGTATTAAGGGGCGCTACGAGCAGTACTTC
CASSIKGRYEQYF
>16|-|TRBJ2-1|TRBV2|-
TGTGCCAGCAGCCTTCGGCCTACGAGCTCCTACAATGAGCAGCTCTTC
CASSLRPTSSYNEQLF
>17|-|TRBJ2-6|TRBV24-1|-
TGTGCCACCAGTGATTCTCTGAGGGGGTCTGGGGCCAACGTCCTGACTTTC
CATSDSLRGSGANVLTF
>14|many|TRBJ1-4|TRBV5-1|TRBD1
TGCGCCAGCAGCTGGGACAGGGCTAATGAAAAACTGTTTTTT
CASSWDRANEKLFF
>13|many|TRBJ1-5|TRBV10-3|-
TGTGCCTCCCGGGGAGCCGGGGGTGGGCCCCAGCATTTT
CASRGAGGGPQHF
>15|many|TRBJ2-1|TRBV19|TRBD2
TGTGCCAGTAACCCAAGCGGGAGCTCCTACAATGAGCAGTTCTTC
CASNPSGSSYNEQFF
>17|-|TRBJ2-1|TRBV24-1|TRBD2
TGTGCCAGCACCGTGGGACTAGCGGGGGCCGGCTACAACGAGCAGTCCTTC
CASTVGLAGAGYNEQSF
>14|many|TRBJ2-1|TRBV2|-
TGTGCCAGCAGTGAGGGGGGGGCGCGCGATGAGCAGTTCTTC
CASSEGGARDEQFF
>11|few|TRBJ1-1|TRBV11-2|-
TGTGCCAGCAGCTCAGGGGACGTACGTTTCTTT
CASSSGDVRFF
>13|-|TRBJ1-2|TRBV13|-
TGTGCCAGCAGCTTACGGGTACAGTCGGGCTACACCTTC
CASSLRVQSGYTF
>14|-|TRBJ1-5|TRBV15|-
TGTGCCATCAGCAGTTCCGGGGGAGGTGAGACCCAGCATTTT
CAISSSGGGETQHF
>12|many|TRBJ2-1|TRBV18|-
TGTGCCAGCTCACCACAGGCCAATGAGCAGTTCTTC
CASSPQANEQFF
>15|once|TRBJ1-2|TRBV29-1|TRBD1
TGCAGCGTTGAAGGATTGGGACAGGGCGTCTATGGCTACACCTTC
CSVEGLGQGVYGYTF
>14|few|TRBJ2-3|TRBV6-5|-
TGTGCCAGCACCCACCAACCGACAGGTCACACGCAGTATTTT
CASTHQPTGHTQYF
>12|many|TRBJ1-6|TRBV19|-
TGTGCCAGTAGTATAGAGTCCTCACCCCTCCACTTT
CASSIESSPLHF